This TCR beta chain was sequenced in a study of T cell responses to AZD1222 COVID-19 vaccine (dated by TCRdb to 2020 to 2023). Some background on the complete study: A total of about 240 trial participants underwent TCR sequencing, of whom some 210 received two doses of AZD1222 and some 25 received two doses of the MenACWY control vaccine. Trial participants were enrolled by age into subgroups of 18-55, 56-69 and 70-plus years, and 148, 28 and 57 TCR-sequenced participants, respectively, were included in these subgroups. The study at large found these results: Participants were mostly white British and included more females than males, and it was suggested by the authors that clonal diversity may have been underestimated. The 56-69-year group was small, and its depth increase did not reach significance, likely because of low power. Reportedly, almost half of the unique spike-specific TCRs recognized epitopes lying outside the regions that are mutated in the B.1.351 and B.1.1.7 variants. CD4 TCRs associated with the vaccine covered the entire spike protein, and the dominant responses were in regions 160-218 and 743-854. No day 14 peak-response samples were available, so repertoires were characterized only after the peak T cell response. Spike-specific TCR breadth and depth rose significantly after two AZD1222 doses compared with day 0 and with MenACWY recipients. Conclusions about previously exposed vaccinees were limited because only six AZD1222 recipients were SARS-CoV-2 seropositive at baseline.

As regards this clone: It has no known antigen specificity. Base qualities are missing; no much larger clone stands one base away.

For CDR1 and CDR2, the germline V gene lists KGHDR and SFDVKD. The CDR3 numbers 13 residues from cysteine through phenylalanine. CDR3 DNA only is kept here, 39 bases in frame from base 1. V and J lose 0 bases and 6 bases, and a span of 7 bases separates them. This sample's time point label indicates: about 28 days (+/-7) after the second vaccine dose. Because spike-specific TCR depth and breadth did not differ between the two schedules, AZD1222 recipients who got a second dose at roughly 4 weeks were pooled with those who got a second dose at roughly 12 weeks. Vaccinee samples came from UK trials COV001 and COV002, including a single-blind randomized controlled phase 2/3 trial of AZD1222 (ChAdOx1 nCoV-19) in healthy adults. For TCRbeta chain sequencing, PBMC samples were collected from trial participants at day 0 and at day 28 after the second dose. The CDR3 regions of human TCRbeta chains were subjected to immunosequencing. In the paper's pipeline: Repertoire TCRs were matched against a reference library of SARS-CoV-2-specific TCRs generated with the MIRA antigen-specificity platform. Breadth was defined as the fraction of unique TCRs that were SARS-CoV-2-associated, and depth was defined as the fraction of total T cells that were SARS-CoV-2-associated. Each spike-specific TCR was assigned to its reactive spike region and to a CD4 or CD8 class using the MIRA data. Log10-transformed breadth and depth values were compared by one-way ANOVA with Sidak's multiple comparisons tests. TCRdb holds this immuneACCESS table with in-frame rearrangements only. Some clones are missing; in checked studies, unresolved V genes explain under half, and the rest has no known cause. The DNA gave D and trimming, while V, J and clone size come from that table. The sample table holds about 160,000 clones, of which more than 85% were seen once. Together, the top ten hold approximately 3.5% of the sample.

The V and J segments used are TRBV24-1 and TRBJ1-1; the D gene cannot be named for sure. The sequenced sample was peripheral blood, obtained 28 days after the second AZD1222 dose. The TCR was taken from an adult who received the AZD1222 COVID-19 vaccine. The encoded CDR3 is CATSDLRGSEAFF. The nucleotides read TGTGCCACCAGTGATTTGCGGGGTTCTGAAGCTTTCTTT.